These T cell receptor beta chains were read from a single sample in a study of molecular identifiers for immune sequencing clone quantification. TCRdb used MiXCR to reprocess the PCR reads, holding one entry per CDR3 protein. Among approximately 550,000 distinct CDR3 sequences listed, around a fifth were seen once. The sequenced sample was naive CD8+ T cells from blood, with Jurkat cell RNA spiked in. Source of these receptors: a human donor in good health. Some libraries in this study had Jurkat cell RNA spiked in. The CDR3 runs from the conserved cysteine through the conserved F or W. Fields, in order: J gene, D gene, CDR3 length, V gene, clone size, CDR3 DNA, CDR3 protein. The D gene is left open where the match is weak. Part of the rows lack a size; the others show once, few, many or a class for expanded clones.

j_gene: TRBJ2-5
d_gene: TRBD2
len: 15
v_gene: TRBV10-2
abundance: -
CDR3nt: TGCGCCAGCAGTGAGTTTCCTAGCGGGACTAAGACCCAGTACTTC
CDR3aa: CASSEFPSGTKTQYF

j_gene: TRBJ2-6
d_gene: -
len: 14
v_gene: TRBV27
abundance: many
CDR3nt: TGTGCCAGCAGTTTCTCCGCTGGGGCCAACGTCCTGACTTTC
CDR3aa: CASSFSAGANVLTF

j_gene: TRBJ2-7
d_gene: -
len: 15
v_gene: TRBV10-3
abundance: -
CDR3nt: TGTGCCATCAGCCCGAGTGACGGGGGGCCGCCGGAGCAGTACTTC
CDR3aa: CAISPSDGGPPEQYF

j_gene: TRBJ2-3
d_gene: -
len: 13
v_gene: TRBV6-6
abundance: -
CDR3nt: TGTGCCAGCGGGGACGGATTGGGGGATACGCAGTATTTT
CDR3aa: CASGDGLGDTQYF

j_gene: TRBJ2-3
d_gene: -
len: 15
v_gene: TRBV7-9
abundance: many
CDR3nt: TGTGCCAGCAGCTCCCTGGACAGAAACACAGATACGCAGTATTTT
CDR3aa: CASSSLDRNTDTQYF

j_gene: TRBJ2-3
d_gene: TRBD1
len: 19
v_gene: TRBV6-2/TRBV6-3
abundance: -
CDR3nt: TGTGCACACAGTTTGGGACCCGGGACAGGGGTTTTGAGGACAGATACGCAGTATTTT
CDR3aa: CAHSLGPGTGVLRTDTQYF

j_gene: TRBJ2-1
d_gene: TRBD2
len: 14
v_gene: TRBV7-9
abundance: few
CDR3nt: TGTGCCAGCACTAGCGGGGGGTCATACAATGAGCAGTTCTTC
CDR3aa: CASTSGGSYNEQFF

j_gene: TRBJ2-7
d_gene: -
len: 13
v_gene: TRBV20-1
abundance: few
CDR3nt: TGCAGTGCCCGAAAGATGGGGGGCTACGAGCAGTACTTC
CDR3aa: CSARKMGGYEQYF

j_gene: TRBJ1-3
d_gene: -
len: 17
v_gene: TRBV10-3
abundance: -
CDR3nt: TGTGCCATCAGTGATCCCGGATCTCTCCGAACCGGAAACACCATATATTTT
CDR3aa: CAISDPGSLRTGNTIYF

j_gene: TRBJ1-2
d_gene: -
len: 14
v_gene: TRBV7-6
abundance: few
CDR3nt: TGTGCCAGCAGCTCGGGGGGGGGGGTCTATGGCTACACCTTC
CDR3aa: CASSSGGGVYGYTF

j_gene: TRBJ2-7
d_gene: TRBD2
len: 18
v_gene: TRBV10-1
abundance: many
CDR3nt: TGCGCCAGGGAAGCCGGGACTAGCGGGTCCCCGCCATCCTACGAGCAGTACTTC
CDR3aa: CAREAGTSGSPPSYEQYF

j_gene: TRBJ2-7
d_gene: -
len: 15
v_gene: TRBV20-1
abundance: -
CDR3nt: TGCAGTGCTAGCGGCTCGCGGGGAAGCTCCTACGAGCAGTACTTC
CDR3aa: CSASGSRGSSYEQYF

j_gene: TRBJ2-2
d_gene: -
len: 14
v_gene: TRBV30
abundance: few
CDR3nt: TGTGCCTGGAGTCAAGGGGATTGGACCGGGGAGCTGTTTTTT
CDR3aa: CAWSQGDWTGELFF

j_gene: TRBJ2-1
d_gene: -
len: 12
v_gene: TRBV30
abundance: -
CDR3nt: TGTGCCTGGAGTGTAACATACAATGAGCAGTTCTTC
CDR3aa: CAWSVTYNEQFF

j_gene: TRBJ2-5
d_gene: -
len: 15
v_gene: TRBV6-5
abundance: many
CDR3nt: TGTGCCAGCAGGGGAACAGGGATATCGCAAGAGACCCAGTACTTC
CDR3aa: CASRGTGISQETQYF

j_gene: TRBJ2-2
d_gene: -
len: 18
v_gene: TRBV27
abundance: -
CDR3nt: TGTGCCAGCAGCCCGGACGTCCCAGGACCCGCGAACACCGGGGAGCTGTTTTTT
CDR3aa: CASSPDVPGPANTGELFF

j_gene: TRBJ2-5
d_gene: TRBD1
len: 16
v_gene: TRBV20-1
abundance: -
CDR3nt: TGCAGTGCCCCGGATGTGGGACAGGGGGCGCGGGAGACCCAGTACTTC
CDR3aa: CSAPDVGQGARETQYF

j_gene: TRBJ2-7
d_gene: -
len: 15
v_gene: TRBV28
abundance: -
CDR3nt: TGTGCCAGCAGACCCCAGGGGGGGGGGCCCTACGAGCAGTACTTC
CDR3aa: CASRPQGGGPYEQYF

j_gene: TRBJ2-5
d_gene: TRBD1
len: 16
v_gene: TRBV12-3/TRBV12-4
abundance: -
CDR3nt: TGTGCCAGCAGTCTCGGGACAGGGACCGCAGGGGAGACCCAGTACTTC
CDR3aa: CASSLGTGTAGETQYF

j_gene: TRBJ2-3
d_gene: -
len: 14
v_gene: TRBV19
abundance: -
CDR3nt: TGTGCCAGCGCGATAGGATCAGGCACAGATACGCAGTATTTT
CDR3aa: CASAIGSGTDTQYF

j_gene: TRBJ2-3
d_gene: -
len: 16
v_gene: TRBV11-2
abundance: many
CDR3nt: TGTGCCAGCAGCACCCCGACAGATTCTAGCACAGATACGCAGTATTTT
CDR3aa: CASSTPTDSSTDTQYF

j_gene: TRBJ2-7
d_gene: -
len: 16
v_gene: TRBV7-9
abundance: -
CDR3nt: TGTGCCAGCATCCCCATACGGACGGCGAGCTCCTACGAGCAGTACTTC
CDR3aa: CASIPIRTASSYEQYF

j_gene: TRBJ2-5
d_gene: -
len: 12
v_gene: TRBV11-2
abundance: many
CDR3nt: TGTGCCAGCAGCTTGTCCCGAGAGACCCAGTACTTC
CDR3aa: CASSLSRETQYF

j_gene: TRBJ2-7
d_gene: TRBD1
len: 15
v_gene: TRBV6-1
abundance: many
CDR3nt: TGTGCCAGCAGTACCGGACAGGGAATGGTCTACGAGCAGTACTTC
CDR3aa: CASSTGQGMVYEQYF

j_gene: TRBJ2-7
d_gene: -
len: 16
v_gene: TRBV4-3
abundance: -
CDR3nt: TGCGCCAGCAGCCAAGATTTGGGTGAAAGCTCCTACGAGCAGTACTTC
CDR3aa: CASSQDLGESSYEQYF

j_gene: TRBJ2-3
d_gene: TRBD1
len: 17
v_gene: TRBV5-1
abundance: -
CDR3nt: TGCGCCAGCAGCAAGACACAGGGGGCGGCTGGCACAGATACGCAGTATTTT
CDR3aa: CASSKTQGAAGTDTQYF

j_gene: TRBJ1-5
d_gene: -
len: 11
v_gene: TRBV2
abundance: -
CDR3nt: TGTGCCAGCACTACGGATCAGCCCCAGCATTTT
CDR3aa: CASTTDQPQHF

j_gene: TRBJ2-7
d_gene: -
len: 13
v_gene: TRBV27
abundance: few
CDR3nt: TGTGCCAGCAGCCCCGGTGAGGCCTACGAGCAGTACTTC
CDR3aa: CASSPGEAYEQYF

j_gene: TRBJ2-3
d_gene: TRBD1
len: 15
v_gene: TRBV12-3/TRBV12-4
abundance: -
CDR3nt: TGTGCCAGCAACGACAGGGGGCGAGAAACAGATACGCAGTATTTT
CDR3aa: CASNDRGRETDTQYF

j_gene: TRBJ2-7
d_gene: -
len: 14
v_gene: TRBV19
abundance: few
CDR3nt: TGTGCCAGTAAGGGACACCCCGAATCCTACGAGCAGTACTTC
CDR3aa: CASKGHPESYEQYF

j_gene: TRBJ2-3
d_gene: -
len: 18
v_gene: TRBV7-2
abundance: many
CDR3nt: TGTGCCAGCAGCTTAGTGAGGGGGGCGGCCTACAGCACAGATACGCAGTATTTT
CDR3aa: CASSLVRGAAYSTDTQYF

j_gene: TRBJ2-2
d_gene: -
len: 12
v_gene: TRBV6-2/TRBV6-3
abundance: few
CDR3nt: TGTGCCAGCTCGCGGGTTTACGGGGAGCTGTTTTTT
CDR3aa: CASSRVYGELFF

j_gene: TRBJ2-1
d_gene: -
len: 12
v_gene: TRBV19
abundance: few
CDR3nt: TGTGCCAGTAGTCCGGACTGGAATGAGCAGTTCTTC
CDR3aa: CASSPDWNEQFF

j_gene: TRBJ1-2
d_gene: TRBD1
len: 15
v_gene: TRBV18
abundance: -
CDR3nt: TGTGCCAGCTCACCGACGGCAGGGGGGGATTATGGCTACACCTTC
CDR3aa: CASSPTAGGDYGYTF

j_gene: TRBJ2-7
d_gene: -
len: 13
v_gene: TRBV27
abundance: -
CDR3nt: TGTGCCAGCAGTTTAACACAGGGCTACGAGCAGTACTTC
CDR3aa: CASSLTQGYEQYF

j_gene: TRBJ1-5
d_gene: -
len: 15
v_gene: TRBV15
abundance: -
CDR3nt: TGTGCCACCAGCAGAGATCGGGGACGGGATCAGCCCCAGCATTTT
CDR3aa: CATSRDRGRDQPQHF

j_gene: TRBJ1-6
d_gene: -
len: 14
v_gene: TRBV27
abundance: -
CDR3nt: TGTGCCAGCAGTTTATCAGTCGGACAGTTGGGTCTCCACTTT
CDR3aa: CASSLSVGQLGLHF

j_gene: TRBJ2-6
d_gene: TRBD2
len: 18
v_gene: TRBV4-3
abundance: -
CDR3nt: TGCGCCAGCAGCCCCGGACTAGCGGGTCACTCTGGGGCCAACGTCCTGACTTTC
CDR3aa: CASSPGLAGHSGANVLTF

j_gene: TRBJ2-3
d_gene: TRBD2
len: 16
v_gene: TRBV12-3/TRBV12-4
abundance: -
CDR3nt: TGTGCCAGCAGTTTAATAAGCGGGGGGGCCAGAGATACGCAGTATTTT
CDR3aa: CASSLISGGARDTQYF

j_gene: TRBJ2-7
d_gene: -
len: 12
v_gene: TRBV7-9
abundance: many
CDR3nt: TGTGCCAGCAGCCCGCCAGGAAACGAGCAGTACTTC
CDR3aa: CASSPPGNEQYF

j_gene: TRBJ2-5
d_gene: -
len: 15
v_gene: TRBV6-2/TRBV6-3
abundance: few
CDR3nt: TGTGCCAGCAGAAGGGACGAAGCGGGCCAAGAGACCCAGTACTTC
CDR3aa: CASRRDEAGQETQYF

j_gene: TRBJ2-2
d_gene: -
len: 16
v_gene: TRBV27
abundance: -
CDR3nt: TGTGCCAGCAGTTTATGGGGTCTAAAAACCACCGGGGAGCTGTTTTTT
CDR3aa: CASSLWGLKTTGELFF

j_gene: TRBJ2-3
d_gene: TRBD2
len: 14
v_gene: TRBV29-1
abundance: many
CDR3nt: TGCAGCGTTGATAAGACTAGCGGCACAGATACGCAGTATTTT
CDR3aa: CSVDKTSGTDTQYF